The clone carrying this TCR beta chain turned up a few times. This specimen comes from a study of blood T cell repertoires in COVID-19. In the study overall: The United States, Italy and Spain supplied acute and convalescent COVID-19 samples.

Authors' data handling: Amplification of reference gene primers was used by the study to estimate nucleated cell counts. Profiling relied on immunoSEQ multiplex PCR, and the TCRdb table lists in-frame clones only, not all of them. V and J calls and clone size are those listed in that table; D and trimming were worked out from the DNA. The sample yields 200,000 or so clones, about 80% seen once. Trimming took 5 bases from V and 0 from J; bases not matched to a gene: 11. This CDR3 contains 17 residues. Germline V gene lookup returns CDR1 MNHNS and CDR2 SASEGT. Participant age was roughly 18 to 90 years, and participants resided in approximately 25 US areas. Participant-reported clinical history was the basis for cohort assignment.

The sample consisted of PBMCs or T cells enriched from blood (not recorded which). This TCR came from a woman in her forties with acute COVID-19. V usage is TRBV6-1 and J usage is TRBJ2-3, with 7 bases fitting TRBD2. The DNA of the CDR3 is TGTGCCAGCAGTAAAGGACTAGTATACACTAGCACAGATACGCAGTATTTT. Translated, it gives CASSKGLVYTSTDTQYF.